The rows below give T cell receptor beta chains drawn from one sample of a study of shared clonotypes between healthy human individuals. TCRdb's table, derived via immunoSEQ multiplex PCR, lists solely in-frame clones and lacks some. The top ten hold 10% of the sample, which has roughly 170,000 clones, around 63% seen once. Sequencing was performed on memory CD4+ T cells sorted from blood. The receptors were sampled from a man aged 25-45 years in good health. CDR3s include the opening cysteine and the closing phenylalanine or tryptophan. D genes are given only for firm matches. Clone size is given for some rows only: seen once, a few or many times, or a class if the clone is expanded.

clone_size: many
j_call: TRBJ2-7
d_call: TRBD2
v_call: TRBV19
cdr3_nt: TGTGCCAGTACCAGGACTAGCGGGAGTAGGTACGAGCAGTACTTC
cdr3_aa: CASTRTSGSRYEQYF

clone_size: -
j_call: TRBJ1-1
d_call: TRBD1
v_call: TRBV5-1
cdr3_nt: TGCGCCAGCAGCTTGGAGCCCCTCACAGGGGGCACTGAAGCTTTCTTT
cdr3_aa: CASSLEPLTGGTEAFF

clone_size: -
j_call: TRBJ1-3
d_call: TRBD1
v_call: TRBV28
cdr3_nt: TGTGCCAGCTCGACAGGGGGAGTCTCTGGAAACACCATATATTTT
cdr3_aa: CASSTGGVSGNTIYF

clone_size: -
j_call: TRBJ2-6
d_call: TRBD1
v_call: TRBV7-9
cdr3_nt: TGTGCCACAACAGGGGGTCTAGACTCTGGGGCCAACGTCCTGACTTTC
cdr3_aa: CATTGGLDSGANVLTF

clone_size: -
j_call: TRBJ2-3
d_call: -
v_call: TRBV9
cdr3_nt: TGTGCCAGCAGCTCCGCTCAGTTCACAGATACGCAGTATTTT
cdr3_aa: CASSSAQFTDTQYF

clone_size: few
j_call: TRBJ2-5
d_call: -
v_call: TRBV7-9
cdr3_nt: TGTGCCAGCAGCTTAGCGATGGGGAATCAAGAGACCCAGTACTTC
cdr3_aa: CASSLAMGNQETQYF

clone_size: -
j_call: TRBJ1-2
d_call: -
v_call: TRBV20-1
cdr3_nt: TGCAGTGCTAGAGTTGTAAAAATCTACACCTTC
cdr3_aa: CSARVVKIYTF

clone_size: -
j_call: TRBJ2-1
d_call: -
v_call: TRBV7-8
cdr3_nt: TGTGCCAGCAGCCTTAGCGCCAGCTCCTACAATGAGCAGTTCTTC
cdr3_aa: CASSLSASSYNEQFF

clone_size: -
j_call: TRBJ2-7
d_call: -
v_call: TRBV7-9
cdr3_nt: TGTGCCAGCAGCTTGAACCTCCCGGGGGCAAGCTACGAGCAGTACTTC
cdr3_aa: CASSLNLPGASYEQYF

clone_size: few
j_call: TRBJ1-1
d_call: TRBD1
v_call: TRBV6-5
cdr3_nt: TGTGCCAGCAGTCTACAGGGGGCGGTCGCTGAAGCTTTCTTT
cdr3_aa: CASSLQGAVAEAFF

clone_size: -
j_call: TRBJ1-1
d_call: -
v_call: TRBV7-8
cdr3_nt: TGTGCCAGCAGCCTCACCTCCGGGACACAGAACACTGAAGCTTTCTTT
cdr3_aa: CASSLTSGTQNTEAFF

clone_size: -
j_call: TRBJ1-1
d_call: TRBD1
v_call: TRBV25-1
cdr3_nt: TGTGCCAGCAGTGAAGTGAAGGGGGCGAACACTGAAGCTTTCTTT
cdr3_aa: CASSEVKGANTEAFF

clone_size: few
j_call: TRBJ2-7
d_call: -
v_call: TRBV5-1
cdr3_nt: TGCGCCAGCAGCTTTTTAGGCGACAACACCTACGAGCAGTACTTC
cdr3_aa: CASSFLGDNTYEQYF

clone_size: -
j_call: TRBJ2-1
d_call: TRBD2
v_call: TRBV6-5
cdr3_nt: TGTGCCAGCAGTGCGGGGACTAGCGGGTACAATGAGCAGTTCTTC
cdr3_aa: CASSAGTSGYNEQFF

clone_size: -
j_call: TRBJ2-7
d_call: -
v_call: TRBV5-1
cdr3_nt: TGCGCCAGCAGCTTGGGGGTCTTTAGCCCTGGTACGACCTACGAGCAGTACTTC
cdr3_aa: CASSLGVFSPGTTYEQYF

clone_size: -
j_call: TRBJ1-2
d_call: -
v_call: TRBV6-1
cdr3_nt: TGTGCCAGCAGTGAAAAAAGCTATGGCTACACCTTC
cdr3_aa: CASSEKSYGYTF

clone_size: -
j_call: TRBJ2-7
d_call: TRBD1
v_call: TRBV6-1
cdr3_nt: TGTGCCAGCAGTGATATGACAGGGATGGCCTACGAGCAGTACTTC
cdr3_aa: CASSDMTGMAYEQYF

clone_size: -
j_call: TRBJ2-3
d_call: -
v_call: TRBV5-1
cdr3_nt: TGCGCCAGCAGGCCAGGATCCACTAGCACAGATACGCAGTATTTT
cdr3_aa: CASRPGSTSTDTQYF

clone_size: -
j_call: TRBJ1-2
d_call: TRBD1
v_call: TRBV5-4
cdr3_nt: TGTGCCAGCAGCTTGCTTGGTCCAACAGGGGACGGCTACACCTTC
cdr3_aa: CASSLLGPTGDGYTF

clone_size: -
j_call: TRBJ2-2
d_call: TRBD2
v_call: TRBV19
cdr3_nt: TGTGCCAGTAAGGGCGGGAGTTCTGCCGGGGAGCTGTTTTTT
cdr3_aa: CASKGGSSAGELFF

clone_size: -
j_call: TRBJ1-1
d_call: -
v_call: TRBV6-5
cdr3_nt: TGTGCCAGCAGTTACTCAATGGCAGAAAAAGCTTTCTTT
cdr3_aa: CASSYSMAEKAFF

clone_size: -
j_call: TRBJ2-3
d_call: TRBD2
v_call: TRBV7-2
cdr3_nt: TGTGCCAGCAGCTTAATGCTAGCGGGAGTTGCAGATACGCAGTATTTT
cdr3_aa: CASSLMLAGVADTQYF

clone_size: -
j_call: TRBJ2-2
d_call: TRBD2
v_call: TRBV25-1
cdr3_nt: TGTGCCAGCAGTGAATTAGGGATAGCGGGAGTTCACACCGGGGAGCTGTTTTTT
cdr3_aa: CASSELGIAGVHTGELFF

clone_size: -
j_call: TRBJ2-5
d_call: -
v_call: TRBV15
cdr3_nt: TGTGCCACCAGCAGAGTAGAAGAGACCCAGTACTTC
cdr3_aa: CATSRVEETQYF

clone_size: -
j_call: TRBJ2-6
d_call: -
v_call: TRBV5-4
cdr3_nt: TGTGCCAGCAGCGGGTCTTACTCTGGGGCCAACGTCCTGACTTTC
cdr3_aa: CASSGSYSGANVLTF

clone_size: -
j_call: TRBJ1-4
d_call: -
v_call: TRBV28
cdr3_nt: TGTGCCAGCAGCCCGGGTGGCCCTATGGGGGAAAAACTGTTTTTT
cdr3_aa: CASSPGGPMGEKLFF

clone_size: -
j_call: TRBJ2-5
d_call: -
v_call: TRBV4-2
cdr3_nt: TGTGCCAGCAGCCAAGATCCACAGCGGGACCAAGAGACCCAGTACTTC
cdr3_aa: CASSQDPQRDQETQYF

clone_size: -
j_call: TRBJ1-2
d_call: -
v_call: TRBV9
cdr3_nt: TGTGCCAGCAGCGTAGACCCCGAACAGGGAGTCAGGAGTGGCTACACCTTC
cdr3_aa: CASSVDPEQGVRSGYTF

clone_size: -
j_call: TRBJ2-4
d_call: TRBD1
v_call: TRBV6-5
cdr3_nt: TGTGCCAGCAGCCGTACAGGGGAACCCAAAAACATTCAGTACTTC
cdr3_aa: CASSRTGEPKNIQYF

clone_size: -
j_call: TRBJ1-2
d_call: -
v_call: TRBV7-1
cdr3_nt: TGTGCCAGCAGCTTAGCGCGAGTTGGCTACACCTTC
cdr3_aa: CASSLARVGYTF

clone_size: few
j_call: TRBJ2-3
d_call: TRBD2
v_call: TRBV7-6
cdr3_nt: TGTGCCAGCAGCTTGGATATCTCCGGGACTAGCGGGCCAGATACGCAGTATTTT
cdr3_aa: CASSLDISGTSGPDTQYF

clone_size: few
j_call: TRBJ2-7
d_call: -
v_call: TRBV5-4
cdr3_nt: TGTGCCAGCAGCCCTAACGCAGGTTCGATTTACGAGCAGTACTTC
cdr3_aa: CASSPNAGSIYEQYF

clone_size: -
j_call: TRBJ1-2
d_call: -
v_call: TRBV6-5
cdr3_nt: TGTGCCAGCAGTTACTCCGAGCCGGGGGCGGACGGCTACACCTTC
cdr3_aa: CASSYSEPGADGYTF

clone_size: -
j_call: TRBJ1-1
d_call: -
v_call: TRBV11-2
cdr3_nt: TGTGCCAGCAGCTCCGTCGGTGGGAACACTGAAGCTTTCTTT
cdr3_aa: CASSSVGGNTEAFF

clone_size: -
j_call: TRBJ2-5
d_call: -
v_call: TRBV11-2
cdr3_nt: TGTGCCAGCAGCTTATCCCTGGCCTCTCCTACCCAGTACTTC
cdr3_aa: CASSLSLASPTQYF

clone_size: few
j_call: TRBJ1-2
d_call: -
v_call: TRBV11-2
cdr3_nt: TGTGCCAGCTCGACAGTAATGCTATATGGCTACACCTTC
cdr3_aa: CASSTVMLYGYTF

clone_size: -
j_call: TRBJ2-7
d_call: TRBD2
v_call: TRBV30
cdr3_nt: TGTGCCTGGAGTGTTGGACTAGCGGGAGTCCTGTACTTC
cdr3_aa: CAWSVGLAGVLYF

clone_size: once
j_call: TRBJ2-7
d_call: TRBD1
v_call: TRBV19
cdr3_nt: TGTGCCAGTAGGTCCTGGGACAGGGGTTCCTACGAGCAGTACTTC
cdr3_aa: CASRSWDRGSYEQYF

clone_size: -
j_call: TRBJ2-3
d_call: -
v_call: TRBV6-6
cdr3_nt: TGTGCCAGCAGCCCGAAAGGGATTAGCACAGATACGCAGTATTTT
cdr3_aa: CASSPKGISTDTQYF

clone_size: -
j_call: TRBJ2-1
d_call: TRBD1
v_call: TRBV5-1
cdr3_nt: TGCGCCAGCAGCTTGGTTGGACAGGGGGCGTCTGATAATGAGCAGTTCTTC
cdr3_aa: CASSLVGQGASDNEQFF

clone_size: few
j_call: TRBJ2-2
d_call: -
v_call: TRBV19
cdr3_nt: TGTGCCAGTAAAACGGACGGAAACTTGAACACCGGGGAGCTGTTTTTT
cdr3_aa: CASKTDGNLNTGELFF

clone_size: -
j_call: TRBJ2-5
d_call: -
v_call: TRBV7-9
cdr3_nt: TGTGCCAGCAGCTCTCAGGGCGGTGAGGGTGAGACCCAGTACTTC
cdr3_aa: CASSSQGGEGETQYF

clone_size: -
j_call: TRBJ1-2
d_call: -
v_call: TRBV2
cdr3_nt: TGTGCCAGCAGCGAGGGGATCTTTGGTTACTATGGCTACACCTTC
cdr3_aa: CASSEGIFGYYGYTF

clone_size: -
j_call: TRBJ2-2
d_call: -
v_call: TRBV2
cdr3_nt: TGTGCCAGCGCCGAGACGGGGGTTTCAACCGGGGAGCTGTTTTTT
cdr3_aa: CASAETGVSTGELFF

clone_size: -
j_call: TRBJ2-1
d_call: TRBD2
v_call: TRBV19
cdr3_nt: TGTGCCAGTAGTATCGGGACTAGATTTCACAATGAGCAGTTCTTC
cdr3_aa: CASSIGTRFHNEQFF

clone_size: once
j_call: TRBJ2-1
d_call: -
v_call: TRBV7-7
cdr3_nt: TGTGCTAGCAGCCCCCAGAGTGACGGTGAGCAGTTCTTC
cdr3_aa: CASSPQSDGEQFF

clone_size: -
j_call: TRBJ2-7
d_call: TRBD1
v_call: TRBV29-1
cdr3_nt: TGCAGCGTTCGACAGGGCGCCTTTGGAGAGCAGTACTTC
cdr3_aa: CSVRQGAFGEQYF

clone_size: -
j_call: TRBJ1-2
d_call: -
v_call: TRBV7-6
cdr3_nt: TGTGCCAGCAGCTTCCGGGGGGCTGGAGGCTACACCTTC
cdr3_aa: CASSFRGAGGYTF

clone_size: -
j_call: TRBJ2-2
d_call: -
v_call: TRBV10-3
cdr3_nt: TGTGCCATCAGGGGCAGGGCGGACACCGGGGAGCTGTTTTTT
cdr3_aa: CAIRGRADTGELFF

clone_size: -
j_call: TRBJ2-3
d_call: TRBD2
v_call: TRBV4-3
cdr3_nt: TGCGCCAGCAGCCGATATTTTAGCGGGAGTAGTACAGATACGCAGTATTTT
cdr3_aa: CASSRYFSGSSTDTQYF

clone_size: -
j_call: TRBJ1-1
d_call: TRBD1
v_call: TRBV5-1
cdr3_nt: TGCGCCAGCAGGCTGGGGGCAGGGGGCGATTCGGGGTCTGAAGCTTTCTTT
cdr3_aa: CASRLGAGGDSGSEAFF

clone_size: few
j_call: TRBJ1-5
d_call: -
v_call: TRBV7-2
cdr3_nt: TGTGCCAGCAGCTTAGTCGGTCGAAACGGCAATCAGCCCCAGCATTTT
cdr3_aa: CASSLVGRNGNQPQHF

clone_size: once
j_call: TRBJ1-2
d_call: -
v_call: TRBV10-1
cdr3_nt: TGCGCCAGCAGTGAAGACCGCTCCTATGGCTACACCTTC
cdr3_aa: CASSEDRSYGYTF

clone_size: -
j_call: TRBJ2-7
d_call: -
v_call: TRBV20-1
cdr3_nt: TGCAGTGCTAACTTCGGCGAGCAGTACTTC
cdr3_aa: CSANFGEQYF

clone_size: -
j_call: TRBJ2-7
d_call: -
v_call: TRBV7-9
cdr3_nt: TGTGCCAGCAGCTTGGCGGGGAGCTCCTACGAGCAGTACTTC
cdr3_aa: CASSLAGSSYEQYF

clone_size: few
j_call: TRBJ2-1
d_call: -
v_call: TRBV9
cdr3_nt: TGTGCCAGCAGCGTAGATTGGAACGGTGAGCAGTTCTTC
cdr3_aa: CASSVDWNGEQFF

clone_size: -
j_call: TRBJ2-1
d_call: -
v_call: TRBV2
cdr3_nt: TGTGCCAGCAGGGTTATCAATGAGCAGTTCTTC
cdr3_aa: CASRVINEQFF

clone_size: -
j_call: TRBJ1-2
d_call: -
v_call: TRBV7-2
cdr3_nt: TGTGCCAGCATCATAGACGGGTTCTATGGCTACACCTTC
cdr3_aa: CASIIDGFYGYTF

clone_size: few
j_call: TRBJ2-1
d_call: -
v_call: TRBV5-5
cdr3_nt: TGTGCCAGCAGCTTGAGGTTGGGAGGCGGCGGCGAGCAGTTCTTC
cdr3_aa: CASSLRLGGGGEQFF

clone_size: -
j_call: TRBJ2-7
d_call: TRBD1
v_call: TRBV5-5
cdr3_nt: TGTGCCAGCAGCCGGCCGGGACAGGGTAGTTACGAGCAGTACTTC
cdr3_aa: CASSRPGQGSYEQYF